Listed below are T cell receptor beta chains from one sample, sequenced in a study of T cells in Graves' hyperthyroidism and ophthalmopathy. Each CDR3 protein is one row after TCRdb ran MiXCR on the multiplex PCR reads. Of some 720,000 distinct CDR3 sequences listed, over 15% are singletons. Sequenced sample: blood. The receptors stem from a man aged 18 to 30 with Graves' hyperthyroidism. CDR3s include the opening cysteine and the closing phenylalanine or tryptophan. The D gene is left open where the match is weak. Part of the rows lack a size; the others show once, few, many or a class for expanded clones.

TGTGCCAGCAGCTTAGATCTGACAGGGTCACACTATGGCTACACCTTC	CASSLDLTGSHYGYTF	TRBD1	NA	16	TRBV7-9	TRBJ1-2
TGTGCCAGCAGCTTATCGCATTCGCTTCGAAACAATGAGCAGTTCTTC	CASSLSHSLRNNEQFF	NA	many	16	TRBV7-2	TRBJ2-1
TGTGCCAGCAGCCTGTCCGGGACAGGGGGCACCGAGCAGTACTTC	CASSLSGTGGTEQYF	TRBD1	many	15	TRBV3-1	TRBJ2-7
TGTGCCAGCAGCCCCCCCTGGTTGGGCCCGTCCACAGATACGCAGTATTTT	CASSPPWLGPSTDTQYF	NA	many	17	TRBV12-3/TRBV12-4	TRBJ2-3
TGTGCCAGCAGTTTAGAGGGTGACAATCGCTACGAGCAGTACTTC	CASSLEGDNRYEQYF	NA	NA	15	TRBV27	TRBJ2-7
TGTGCCAGCAGATTAATCAATGAGCAGTTCTTC	CASRLINEQFF	NA	few	11	TRBV12-3/TRBV12-4	TRBJ2-1
TGCAGTGCTAACCCAGGGGGCAAGGAAAAACTGTTTTTT	CSANPGGKEKLFF	TRBD1	NA	13	TRBV20-1	TRBJ1-4
TGCGCCAGCAGCCAAGGCCGGGACATCGGCTACGAGCAGTACTTC	CASSQGRDIGYEQYF	NA	NA	15	TRBV4-1	TRBJ2-7
TGTGCCTGGAGGGGGACGTCTGGGGCCAACGTCCTGACTTTC	CAWRGTSGANVLTF	NA	few	14	TRBV30	TRBJ2-6
TGTGCCAGCAGCTTATGGGGGGCTGGGGATACGCAGTATTTT	CASSLWGAGDTQYF	NA	NA	14	TRBV7-3	TRBJ2-3
TGTGCCAGCAGCCAACAAGGGGTTCAGCCCCAGCATTTT	CASSQQGVQPQHF	NA	many	13	TRBV3-1	TRBJ1-5
TGCAGTGCCAGAACGATTGGAGCGGGAGGTTCCAATGAGCAGTTCTTC	CSARTIGAGGSNEQFF	TRBD2	many	16	TRBV20-1	TRBJ2-1
TGTGCCAGCAGTGGAGGGGACAGGGTAAATTCACCCCTCCACTTT	CASSGGDRVNSPLHF	TRBD1	few	15	TRBV2	TRBJ1-6
TGCAGCGTGCGACTAGCCAGGACAGATACGCAGTATTTT	CSVRLARTDTQYF	TRBD2	few	13	TRBV29-1	TRBJ2-3
TGTGCCAGCAGGGTGGGGGGACTAGGGCCCTACGAGCAGTACTTC	CASRVGGLGPYEQYF	TRBD2	NA	15	TRBV28	TRBJ2-7
TGTGCTACCAGGGGAGAGACCCAGTACTTC	CATRGETQYF	NA	NA	10	TRBV6-1	TRBJ2-5
TGTGCCAGCAGCTCGACGACTAGCGGGAGAGTCAATGAGCAGTTCTTC	CASSSTTSGRVNEQFF	TRBD2	many	16	TRBV7-8	TRBJ2-1
TGCGCCAGCAGCCCCAGGGCTAGCGGAAGTACCGGGGAGCTGTTTTTT	CASSPRASGSTGELFF	TRBD2	few	16	TRBV5-1	TRBJ2-2
TGCGCCAGCAGCTCCGACCCCGCCGGGGAGCTGTTTTTT	CASSSDPAGELFF	NA	once	13	TRBV5-1	TRBJ2-2
TGTGCCAGCAGTTTGGGTAGCGGAGAAGAGACCCAGTACTTC	CASSLGSGEETQYF	NA	many	14	TRBV12-3/TRBV12-4	TRBJ2-5
TGTGCTAGTGGTCCCAGCGGGGAGGGTTACAATGAGCAGTTCTTC	CASGPSGEGYNEQFF	TRBD2	few	15	TRBV12-5	TRBJ2-1
TGCAGCGTTGGGGGAGCGCCTAGCTACGAGCAGTACTTC	CSVGGAPSYEQYF	NA	NA	13	TRBV29-1	TRBJ2-7
TGTGCCAGCAGTCGGAGGGCTGTGTCTAAGGACACTGAAGCTTTCTTT	CASSRRAVSKDTEAFF	NA	many	16	TRBV28	TRBJ1-1
TGTGCCAGCAGTCAGGCGAACCTTAACTATGGCTACACCTTC	CASSQANLNYGYTF	NA	NA	14	TRBV2	TRBJ1-2
TGTGCCAGCTCACCATCGATCACAGGGTCTAACGGGGAGCTGTTTTTT	CASSPSITGSNGELFF	NA	many	16	TRBV18	TRBJ2-2
TGTGCCAGCTCACCCGGTTTGGCGCAGGGTATAACCTACGAGCAGTACTTC	CASSPGLAQGITYEQYF	NA	once	17	TRBV18	TRBJ2-7
TGTGCCAGCAAGGACAGGGGAGATGAGCAGTTCTTC	CASKDRGDEQFF	TRBD1	many	12	TRBV12-3/TRBV12-4	TRBJ2-1
TGTGCCAGTAGTATGATTCGGAAGCAAGAGACCCAGTACTTC	CASSMIRKQETQYF	NA	NA	14	TRBV19	TRBJ2-5
TGTGCCAGCAGCCAAGATTCCGAAGCTTTCTTT	CASSQDSEAFF	NA	NA	11	TRBV3-1	TRBJ1-1
TGTGCCAGCAGTTCGAGCAGAAACGAGCAGTACTTC	CASSSSRNEQYF	NA	NA	12	TRBV28	TRBJ2-7
TGTGCCAGCAGCCCGCCGGGACTCTCCTACAATGAGCAGTTCTTC	CASSPPGLSYNEQFF	NA	many	15	TRBV2	TRBJ2-1
TGCAGTGCTAGAGTGTCTAGAGGCACCGGGGAGCTGTTTTTT	CSARVSRGTGELFF	NA	few	14	TRBV20-1	TRBJ2-2
TGTGCCATCAATCGAGGGTCTCCGTATAATTCACCCCTCCACTTT	CAINRGSPYNSPLHF	NA	NA	15	TRBV10-3	TRBJ1-6
TGCAGCGTCGATAGCGTTGCAACTAATGAAAAACTGTTTTTT	CSVDSVATNEKLFF	NA	few	14	TRBV29-1	TRBJ1-4
TGCAGTGCTAGAGATGCTCGGAGCGGGGGAAACACCGGGGAGCTGTTTTTT	CSARDARSGGNTGELFF	TRBD2	many	17	TRBV20-1	TRBJ2-2
TGTGCCAGCAATCACAGGGGAGGCGATCAGCCCCAGCATTTT	CASNHRGGDQPQHF	TRBD1	NA	14	TRBV2	TRBJ1-5
TGTGCCAGCAGTTTAATGCGGGGGGCGGGGGAGCAGTACTTC	CASSLMRGAGEQYF	TRBD2	many	14	TRBV12-3/TRBV12-4	TRBJ2-7
TGTGCCAGCAGGACAGGGGAAAACAAAGTCAATCAGCCCCAGCATTTT	CASRTGENKVNQPQHF	TRBD1	NA	16	TRBV6-1	TRBJ1-5
TGTGCCAGCAGCTTATTTGGGGGACGTGTTAATGAGCAGTTCTTC	CASSLFGGRVNEQFF	NA	NA	15	TRBV7-9	TRBJ2-1
TGTGCCAGCATCGGGACTAAGAGCTCCTACGAGCAGTACTTC	CASIGTKSSYEQYF	TRBD2	many	14	TRBV28	TRBJ2-7
TGTGCCACCAGCAGAGGGGCTAACTATGGCTACACCTTC	CATSRGANYGYTF	NA	NA	13	TRBV15	TRBJ1-2
TGTGCCAGCAGCCAAGCCACTGAGCAGTTCTTC	CASSQATEQFF	NA	many	11	TRBV3-1	TRBJ2-1
TGTGCCAGCAGTGAAACAGGGGGAGGGAATGAAGCTTTCTTT	CASSETGGGNEAFF	TRBD1	many	14	TRBV6-1	TRBJ1-1
TGTGCCAGTACCACCGGGTTTGGCTACACCTTC	CASTTGFGYTF	NA	NA	11	TRBV19	TRBJ1-2
TGCAGTGCTAGAGGTATAGCGGGGTACTCCAAAAACATTCAGTACTTC	CSARGIAGYSKNIQYF	TRBD2	NA	16	TRBV20-1	TRBJ2-4
TGTGCCAGCAGTGCTGGGACCTCCTATGGCCACACCTTC	CASSAGTSYGHTF	NA	NA	13	TRBV6-1	TRBJ1-2
TGTGCCAGTAGCCCGCACACCGGGGAGGGGACCGGGGAGCTGTTTTTT	CASSPHTGEGTGELFF	TRBD2	few	16	TRBV19	TRBJ2-2
TGTGCCAGCAGCCCCGGTGGGGCAGAAGGCTACACCTTC	CASSPGGAEGYTF	NA	many	13	TRBV7-2	TRBJ1-2
TGTGCCAGCTCAGCCCGGACAGGGCCCACTGAAGCTTTCTTT	CASSARTGPTEAFF	TRBD1	many	14	TRBV18	TRBJ1-1
TGCAGTGCTAGAGGGGGAGCGGGAGGGCCTTATGAGCAGTTCTTC	CSARGGAGGPYEQFF	TRBD2	many	15	TRBV20-1	TRBJ2-1
TGTGCCAGCAGTCGCCATGGCGGTCGCACAGATACGCAGTATTTT	CASSRHGGRTDTQYF	NA	few	15	TRBV28	TRBJ2-3
TGTGCCAGCAGTTCCTTACTAGCGGGAGATGTCAATGAGCAGTTCTTC	CASSSLLAGDVNEQFF	TRBD2	many	16	TRBV6-2/TRBV6-3	TRBJ2-1
TGCAGTGCTGAGGACAGTTCCTACGAGCAGTACTTC	CSAEDSSYEQYF	NA	few	12	TRBV20-1	TRBJ2-7
TGTGCCAGCAGCTGGCGAGCCTACTCCTACGAGCAGTACTTC	CASSWRAYSYEQYF	NA	few	14	TRBV7-2	TRBJ2-7
TGTGCCAGCAGTTTGGACAGGGTACGGCGGGACGAGCAGTACTTC	CASSLDRVRRDEQYF	TRBD1	few	15	TRBV6-2/TRBV6-3	TRBJ2-7
TGTGCCAGCTTACCAGACACCTTCCTCCATGAGCAGGTCTTC	CASLPDTFLHEQVF	NA	NA	14	TRBV6-1	TRBJ2-1
TGTGCCAGCAGCTTAGTGGGACCTATGAGGGCCAAAAACATTCAGTACTTC	CASSLVGPMRAKNIQYF	NA	NA	17	TRBV7-9	TRBJ2-4
TGTGCCAGCAGTTACTCGGGGGCCGGGACTAGCGGGAGGACCGGGGAGCTGTTTTTT	CASSYSGAGTSGRTGELFF	TRBD2	few	19	TRBV6-2/TRBV6-3	TRBJ2-2
TGTGCCAGCAGTGAAGAACGACGACCAGGCTACGAGCAGTACTTC	CASSEERRPGYEQYF	NA	NA	15	TRBV6-1	TRBJ2-7
TGCAGCGTTGGTCTAGGGGGCGCTGGGTATGGCTACACCTTC	CSVGLGGAGYGYTF	TRBD1	NA	14	TRBV29-1	TRBJ1-2